Listed below are T cell receptor beta chains from one sample, sequenced in a study of cytomegalovirus exposure and HLA in healthy donors. The data were produced by immunoSEQ multiplex PCR, yet TCRdb's version contains in-frame clones alone and is incomplete. Of about 300,000 clones listed, roughly 90% are singletons. Sample: PBMCs. The receptors stem from a woman aged 18-30 years in good health and CMV-seronegative. The CDR3 runs from the conserved cysteine through the conserved F or W. The order of the fields is J gene, V gene, CDR3 length, D gene, clone size, CDR3 protein, CDR3 DNA. The D gene is left open where the match is weak. The size of a clone is reported for some rows only, either as once, few or many, or as a class for expanded clones.

TRBJ1-2	TRBV11-2	13	NA	NA	CASSFYNNYGYTF	TGTGCCAGCAGCTTTTACAATAACTATGGCTACACCTTC
TRBJ2-7	TRBV28	14	NA	NA	CASSHSLGLYEQYF	TGTGCCAGCAGCCATTCTCTTGGGCTCTACGAGCAGTACTTC
TRBJ1-2	TRBV6-5	15	TRBD1	NA	CASRAGTGANYGYTF	TGTGCCAGCAGAGCTGGGACAGGAGCTAACTATGGCTACACCTTC
TRBJ2-7	TRBV10-3	14	TRBD2	NA	CAISETGGVYEQYF	TGTGCCATCAGCGAGACCGGGGGGGTTTACGAGCAGTACTTC
TRBJ1-1	TRBV18	19	TRBD1	once	CASSPRLMWTGETNTEAFF	TGTGCCAGCTCGCCACGGCTTATGTGGACAGGGGAGACGAACACTGAAGCTTTCTTT
TRBJ2-1	TRBV9	14	NA	NA	CASSVGQLYNEQFF	TGTGCCAGCAGCGTAGGACAGTTATACAATGAGCAGTTCTTC
TRBJ2-7	TRBV27	13	NA	NA	CASSLTATYEQYF	TGTGCCAGCAGTTTAACAGCCACCTACGAGCAGTACTTC
TRBJ2-7	TRBV7-2	14	TRBD2	once	CASSSVAGDREQYF	TGTGCCAGCAGCTCAGTAGCGGGAGACAGGGAGCAGTACTTC
TRBJ2-2	TRBV7-6	15	NA	NA	CASSQGQIPTGELFF	TGTGCCAGCAGCCAAGGACAGATTCCCACCGGGGAGCTGTTTTTT
TRBJ2-7	TRBV6-6	16	TRBD2	once	CASSYRIAGTSGEQYF	TGTGCCAGCAGTTACCGTATCGCCGGGACTAGCGGCGAGCAGTACTTC
TRBJ2-7	TRBV7-8	16	NA	NA	CASSLGHGSVAYEQYF	TGTGCCAGCAGCTTAGGGCACGGGAGTGTCGCCTACGAGCAGTACTTC
TRBJ1-4	TRBV15	16	TRBD1	NA	CATSTRSGGENEKLFF	TGTGCCACCAGCACCCGTTCAGGGGGCGAGAATGAAAAACTGTTTTTT